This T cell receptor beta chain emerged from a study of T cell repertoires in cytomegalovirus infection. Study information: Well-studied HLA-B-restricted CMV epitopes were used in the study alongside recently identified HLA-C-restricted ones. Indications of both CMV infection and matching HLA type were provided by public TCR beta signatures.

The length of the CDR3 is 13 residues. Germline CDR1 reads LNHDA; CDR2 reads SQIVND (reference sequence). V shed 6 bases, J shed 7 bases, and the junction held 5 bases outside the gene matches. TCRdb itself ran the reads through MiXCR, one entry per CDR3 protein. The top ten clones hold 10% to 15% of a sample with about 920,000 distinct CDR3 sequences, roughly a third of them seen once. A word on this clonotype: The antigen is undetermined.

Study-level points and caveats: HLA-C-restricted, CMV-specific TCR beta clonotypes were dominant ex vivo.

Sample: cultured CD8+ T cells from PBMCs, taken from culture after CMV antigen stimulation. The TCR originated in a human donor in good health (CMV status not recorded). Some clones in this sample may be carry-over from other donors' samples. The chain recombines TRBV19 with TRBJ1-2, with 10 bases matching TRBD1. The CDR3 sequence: CASRDRTGGGYTF. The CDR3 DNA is TGTGCCAGTAGAGATAGGACAGGGGGTGGCTACACCTTC.